The 17 T cell receptor beta chains listed next were all sequenced from one sample in a study of blood T cell repertoires in COVID-19. TCRdb's table, derived via immunoSEQ multiplex PCR, lists solely in-frame clones and lacks some. The table includes some 200,000 clones, 75% to 90% detected once. Specimen: PBMCs or T cells enriched from blood (not recorded which). The receptors were gathered from a man aged 40-49 years who had recovered from COVID-19.

The chain joins TRBV30 to TRBJ2-2; 8 bases align to TRBD2. The CDR3 length is 13 residues. The V and J ends lost 0 bases and 6 bases, in that order; junction bases with no gene match: 0. Germline V lookup: CDR1 GTSNPN, CDR2 SVGIG (reference sequence). CDR3 loop: CAWSVLAAGELFF. The CDR3 region has the DNA TGTGCCTGGAGTGTACTAGCGGCCGGGGAGCTGTTTTTT.

For the CDR3, the DNA is TGTGCCAGCAGCGTAGCTAGCGGGATCGCCTACGAGCAGTACTTC. Protein sequence: CASSVASGIAYEQYF. This chain uses TRBV9 with TRBJ2-7; 9 bases agree with TRBD2. The CDR3 is 15 amino acids. The junction had 3 bases not matched to a gene; V was cut back by 0 bases and J by 2 bases. Looked up from germline, CDR1 is SGDLS and CDR2 is YYNGEE.

This clone appeared once. This sequence joins TRBV19 and TRBJ1-3, with D unclear. Germline V gives CDR1 LNHDA, CDR2 SQIVND (reference sequence). This CDR3 region has 15 residues. Trimming took 7 bases from V and 0 from J, leaving 13 bases between them. The CDR3 sequence: CASTPGRSSGNTIYF. The CDR3 nucleotides are TGTGCCAGTACCCCGGGGAGGTCCTCTGGAAACACCATATATTTT. Full variable domain (rest looked up from reference TRBV19 and TRBJ1-3): DGGITQSPKYLFRKEGQNVTLSCEQNLNHDAMYWYRQDPGQGLRLIYYSQIVNDFQKGDIAEGYSVSREKKESFPLTVTSAQKNPTAFYLCASTPGRSSGNTIYFGEGSWLTVV.

This chain uses TRBV19 with TRBJ1-5; a weak D match, TRBD1 (6 bases). This CDR3 spans 17 amino acids. The V gene's germline CDR1 is LNHDA and CDR2 SQIVND (reference sequence). V shed 3 bases and J shed 4 bases, with 19 bases lying between them. The CDR3 bases are TGTGCCAGTAGTATGGGAGGGGGACAAAAGACGAATCAGCCCCAGCATTTT. Residues: CASSMGGGQKTNQPQHF.

The chain links TRBV30 to TRBJ1-1; 7 bases are a match to TRBD1. The CDR3 runs 12 residues. The germline V gene encodes CDR1 GTSNPN and CDR2 SVGIG (reference sequence). The J segment lost 4 bases and the V segment lost 5 bases, leaving 4 bases of the junction unmatched. CDR3 coding DNA: TGTGCCTGGTACAGGGGCGGCACTGAAGCTTTCTTT. Amino acids: CAWYRGGTEAFF.

The chain combines TRBV5-1 with TRBJ1-5, with D tentatively TRBD1 (5 bases). This CDR3 has 12 amino acids. V gave up 0 bases and J gave up 7 bases, with 5 bases separating them. Per germline, CDR1 SGHRS and CDR2 YFSETQ. The CDR3 nucleotides read TGCGCCAGCAGCTTGGAGGGGCAGCCCCAGCATTTT. Residues: CASSLEGQPQHF. Full variable domain (outside the CDR3, taken from reference TRBV5-1 and TRBJ1-5): KAGVTQTPRYLIKTRGQQVTLSCSPISGHRSVSWYQQTPGQGLQFLFEYFSETQRNKGNFPGRFSGRQFSNSRSEMNVSTLELGDSALYLCASSLEGQPQHFGDGTRLSIL.

This clone was seen only once. The chain uses TRBV5-5 and TRBJ1-5, with 7 bases matching TRBD1. With 3 bases clipped from V and 1 base from J, the junction kept 4 bases outside the gene matches. CDR3 size: 15 residues. Germline V gene lookup returns CDR1 SGHKS and CDR2 YYEKEE (reference sequence). The CDR3 nucleotides read TGTGCCAGCAGCTCTCAACAGGGGAGCAATCAGCCCCAGCATTTT. Its protein product is CASSSQQGSNQPQHF.

The V call is TRBV2, the J call TRBJ2-2, with TRBD2 matching over 11 bases. Germline assignment: CDR1 SNHLY and CDR2 FYNNEI. This CDR3 comprises 16 residues. The junction had 8 bases not matched to a gene; V was cut back by 6 bases and J by 5 bases. The CDR3 protein is CASRLLAGVGTGELFF. For the CDR3, the DNA is TGTGCCAGCAGACTACTAGCGGGGGTTGGGACCGGGGAGCTGTTTTTT.

The CDR3, as DNA: TGTGCCAGCAGCCGGACTAGCGGGAATCCCCAAGAGACCCAGTACTTC. Protein: CASSRTSGNPQETQYF. The chain links TRBV19 to TRBJ2-5; 12 bases fit TRBD2. This CDR3 has 16 residues. Germline trimming cut 9 bases from V and 1 base from J; bases unmatched to any gene: 9. The germline V gene has CDR1 LNHDA and CDR2 SQIVND (reference sequence).

This chain connects TRBV7-9 to TRBJ2-7, with D possibly being TRBD1 (7 bases). V dropped 4 bases and J dropped 1 base, with 23 bases sitting between them. Germline CDR1 SEHNR, CDR2 FQNEAQ (reference sequence). The CDR3 runs 18 residues. The CDR3 nucleotides are TGTGCCAGCAGCTCAACCACAGGGGTCTGGGGAGGATCCTACGAGCAGTACTTC. This codes for CASSSTTGVWGGSYEQYF.

The rearrangement uses TRBV7-8 and TRBJ2-5; the match to TRBD1 covers 11 bases. This CDR3 comprises 15 residues. J lost 5 bases, V lost 5 bases, and 7 bases had no gene match. Germline V gene sequence: CDR1 SGHVS, CDR2 FQNEAQ. CDR3 DNA: TGTGCCAGCAGCGAGGGACAGGGGGTTGGGGAGACCCAGTACTTC. Its translation is CASSEGQGVGETQYF.

The CDR3 loop is CASSWGELNTEAFF. CDR3 nucleotide sequence: TGCGCCAGCAGCTGGGGCGAGTTGAACACTGAAGCTTTCTTT. V usage is TRBV5-1 and J usage is TRBJ1-1, with D possibly TRBD1 on 5 matching bases. The CDR3 spans 14 residues. Germline V CDR1 and CDR2: SGHRS, YFSETQ. Deletions cut 3 bases from V and 0 bases from J, with 9 bases between.

This clone was observed once. The V gene is TRBV30, the J gene TRBJ2-7, with 11 nucleotides matching TRBD2. The length of the CDR3 is 15 residues. CDR1 is GTSNPN, CDR2 SVGIG, per germline (reference sequence). The V and J ends lost 4 bases and 4 bases, in that order; junction bases with no gene match: 9. Here the CDR3 reads CAWTKVAGGPYEQYF. The CDR3 DNA is TGTGCCTGGACCAAGGTAGCGGGAGGGCCATACGAGCAGTACTTC.

CDR3: CASSRDGAGEAFF. In nucleotides, the CDR3 is TGCGCCAGCAGTAGGGACGGAGCGGGTGAAGCTTTCTTT. V usage is TRBV10-1 and J usage is TRBJ1-1; a possible D gene is TRBD1 (5 bases). The CDR3 runs to 13 residues. With 5 bases removed from V and 7 bases from J, the gap between germline ends came to 14 bases. Germline assignment: CDR1 WNHNN and CDR2 SYGVQD (reference sequence).

The chain carries TRBV28 and TRBJ1-5, with D possibly TRBD1 on 6 matching bases. Germline V gene data show CDR1 as MDHEN and CDR2 as SYDVKM. The CDR3 is made up of 14 amino acids. Trimming shortened V by 3 bases and J by 4 bases, and 10 bases separated the two germline ends. CDR3 in DNA: TGTGCCAGCAGTTTGGTACAGGGTAATCAGCCCCAGCATTTT. Translated: CASSLVQGNQPQHF.

In its sample, this clone was seen once. The chain recombines TRBV2 with TRBJ1-6; D is perhaps TRBD1 (6 bases). This CDR3 has 14 residues. Germline V CDR1 and CDR2: SNHLY, FYNNEI. V was pared by 4 bases and J by 11 bases, with 15 bases between. CDR3 in amino acids: CASSGTPGETPLHF. Written as DNA, the CDR3 is TGTGCCAGCAGTGGAACCCCAGGGGAGACACCCCTCCACTTT.

V and J are TRBV11-2 and TRBJ2-1; D unresolved. This CDR3 has 17 amino acids. V gave up 2 bases and J gave up 6 bases, with 20 bases separating them. CDR1 and CDR2 (germline): SGHAT, FQNNGV. This CDR3 is CASSLRVVKPLGNEQFF. In DNA form, the CDR3 reads TGTGCCAGCAGCTTACGGGTGGTGAAGCCCTTGGGCAATGAGCAGTTCTTC.